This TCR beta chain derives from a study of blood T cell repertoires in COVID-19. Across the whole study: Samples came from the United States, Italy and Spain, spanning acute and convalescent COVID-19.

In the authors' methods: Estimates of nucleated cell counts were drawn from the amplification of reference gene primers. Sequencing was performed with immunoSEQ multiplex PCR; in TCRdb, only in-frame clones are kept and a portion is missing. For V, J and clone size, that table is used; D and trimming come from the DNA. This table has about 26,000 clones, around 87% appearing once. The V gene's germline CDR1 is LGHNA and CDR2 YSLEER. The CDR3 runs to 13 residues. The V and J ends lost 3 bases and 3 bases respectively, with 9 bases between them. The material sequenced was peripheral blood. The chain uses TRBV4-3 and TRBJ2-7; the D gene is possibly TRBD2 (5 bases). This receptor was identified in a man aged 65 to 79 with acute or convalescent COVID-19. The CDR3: CASSHPDYYEQYF. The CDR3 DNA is TGCGCCAGCAGCCACCCCGACTACTACGAGCAGTACTTC.